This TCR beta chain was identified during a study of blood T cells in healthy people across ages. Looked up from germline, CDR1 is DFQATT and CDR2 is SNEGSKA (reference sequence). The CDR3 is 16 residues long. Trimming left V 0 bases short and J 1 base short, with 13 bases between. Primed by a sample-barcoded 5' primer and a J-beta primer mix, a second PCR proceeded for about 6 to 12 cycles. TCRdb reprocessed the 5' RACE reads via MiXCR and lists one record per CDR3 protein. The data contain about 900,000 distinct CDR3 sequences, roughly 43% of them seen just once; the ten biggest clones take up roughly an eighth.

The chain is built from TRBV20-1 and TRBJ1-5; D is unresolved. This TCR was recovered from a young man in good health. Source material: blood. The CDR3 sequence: CSAREIDLQSNQPQHF. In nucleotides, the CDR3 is TGCAGTGCTAGAGAGATAGACCTTCAGAGCAATCAGCCCCAGCATTTT.